The clone carrying this TCR beta chain has only a few counts. Its target is unknown. This sample is part of a study of T-cell memory formation after mild COVID-19. TCRdb ran MiXCR on the 5' RACE reads and lists one entry per CDR3 protein. The table has hundreds of thousands of distinct CDR3 sequences, about 20% seen once. Germline-derived CDR1 and CDR2 are SGDLS and YYNGEE. The V gene lost 0 bases and the J gene lost 6 bases, with 35 bases spanning the gap. The CDR3 spans 22 residues. Study findings and constraints: Memory cells collected pre-infection included some clones that later responded, suggesting cross-reactive memory joined. Day 15 to 85 contracting clones showed balanced CD4/CD8; later expanders leaned CD4+.

The clonotype was recovered from an adult woman who had mild COVID-19 (a few samples of this study predate the infection). Cell type and time point are not known. The chain has TRBV9 and TRBJ2-3; D gene uncertain. Sequenced input: PBMCs or a T cell subset sorted from them (not recorded which). The CDR3 region is CASSVEERTDSLSVGVLDTQYF. The CDR3 coding sequence is TGTGCCAGCAGCGTAGAGGAACGCACCGACTCCCTCTCTGTGGGTGTCCTCGATACGCAGTATTTT.